Each of the 5 T cell receptor beta chains below was sequenced from the same sample in a study of identical twins (TCRdb year 2016). The method behind the library was 5' RACE. Reads for this sample came from an Illumina HiSeq 2000. The public reads were reprocessed in TCRdb via fastp at Q25 and MiXCR, keeping in-frame beta chains. Merged by CDR3 protein, the rows form single entries marked with the most common genes and DNA. Across this sample there are 1.5 million to 2 million distinct CDR3 sequences, with 32% seen only once. Together, the top ten hold over 0.25% of the sample. Sequenced: cord blood. These receptors were obtained from a newborn girl in good health.

In its sample, this clonotype was seen a few times. The chain uses TRBV3-1 and TRBJ2-6; 7 bases align to TRBD1. The CDR3 is 18 residues long. V lost 0 bases and J lost 1; bases outside the gene matches: 6. Germline CDR1 reads LGHDT; CDR2 reads YNNKEL (reference sequence). Written as DNA, the CDR3 is TGTGCCAGCAGCCAAGATGGGACAGTCCGATCTGGGGCCAACGTCCTGACTTTC. Its translation is CASSQDGTVRSGANVLTF.

The chain couples TRBV12-3 or TRBV12-4 to TRBJ2-5, with TRBD2 matching 12 bases. V trimming: 4 bases; J trimming: 11 bases; junction bases outside the gene matches: 8. CDR3 length: 14 amino acids. This CDR3 is CASSSLAGGNEQYF. The CDR3 nucleotides are TGTGCCAGCAGTTCCCTAGCGGGAGGGAATGAGCAGTACTTC.

V and J are TRBV12-3 or TRBV12-4 and TRBJ2-5; D possibly corresponds to TRBD2 (6 bases). This CDR3 region has 14 residues. With 7 bases removed from V and 2 bases from J, the gap between germline ends came to 14 bases. CDR3 bases: TGTGCCAGCACTCCCGGGACTGTTCAAGAGACCCAGTACTTC. Its translation: CASTPGTVQETQYF.

This clonotype was picked up a small number of times. The chain uses TRBV29-1 and TRBJ2-1, with TRBD2 matching 15 bases. TRBJ2-7 matches the DNA end more closely, so the J call is doubtful. CDR1 and CDR2 (germline): SQVTM, ANQGSEA. The CDR3 covers 17 residues. The DNA of the CDR3 is TGCAGCGCCGTGGGGACTAGCGGGAGGTCCCCTTACAATGAGCAGTACTTC. It specifies CSAVGTSGRSPYNEQYF.

The rearrangement links TRBV6-1 to TRBJ1-2; D not certain. Germline assignment: CDR1 MNHNS and CDR2 SASEGT. The CDR3 runs 15 residues. V lost 6 bases and J 0 bases, leaving 14 bases between the germline ends. The CDR3, as DNA: TGTGCCAGCAGCCGGGAGGGTCCAGCTAACTATGGCTACACCTTC. Residues: CASSREGPANYGYTF.